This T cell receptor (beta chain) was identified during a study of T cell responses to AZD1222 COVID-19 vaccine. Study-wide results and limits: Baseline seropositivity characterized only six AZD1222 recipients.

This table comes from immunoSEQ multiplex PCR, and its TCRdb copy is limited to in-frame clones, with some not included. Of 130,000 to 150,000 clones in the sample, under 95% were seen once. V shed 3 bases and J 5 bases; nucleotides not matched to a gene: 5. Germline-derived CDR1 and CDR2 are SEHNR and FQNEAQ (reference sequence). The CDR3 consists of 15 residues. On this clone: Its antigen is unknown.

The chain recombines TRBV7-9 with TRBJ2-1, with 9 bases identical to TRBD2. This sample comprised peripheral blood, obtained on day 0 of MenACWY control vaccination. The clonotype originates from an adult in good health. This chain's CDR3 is CASSFSGSYNNEQFF. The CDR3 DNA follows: TGTGCCAGCAGCTTTAGCGGGAGTTACAACAATGAGCAGTTCTTC.